Listed here is a single T cell receptor (beta chain). This entry is derived from a study of blood T cell repertoires in COVID-19. Study-level information: The origin of the acute and convalescent COVID-19 samples was the United States, Italy and Spain. PBMCs, B-cell-depleted T cells, or T cells were the source of the cDNA or gDNA that made up the material.

In the study's own analysis: The assay estimated nucleated cells by amplifying reference gene primers. Profiling relied on immunoSEQ multiplex PCR, and the TCRdb table lists in-frame clones only, not all of them. V and J calls and clone size are as listed in that table; D and trimming were resolved from the DNA. The sample shows about 64,000 clones, 80% to 85% of them seen only once. CDR1 is KGHSH and CDR2 is LQKENI in the germline V gene. The CDR3 extends over 17 amino acids. V gave up 6 bases and J gave up 0 bases; unmatched junction bases: 11. The sequence came from a human donor in a cohort sampled during active COVID-19. Sample: peripheral blood. The gene calls are TRBV18 and TRBJ2-7; 10 nucleotides agree with TRBD2. CDR3 loop: CASSQNPGLANSYEQYF. The CDR3 DNA reads TGTGCCAGCTCCCAGAATCCGGGACTAGCGAACTCCTACGAGCAGTACTTC.